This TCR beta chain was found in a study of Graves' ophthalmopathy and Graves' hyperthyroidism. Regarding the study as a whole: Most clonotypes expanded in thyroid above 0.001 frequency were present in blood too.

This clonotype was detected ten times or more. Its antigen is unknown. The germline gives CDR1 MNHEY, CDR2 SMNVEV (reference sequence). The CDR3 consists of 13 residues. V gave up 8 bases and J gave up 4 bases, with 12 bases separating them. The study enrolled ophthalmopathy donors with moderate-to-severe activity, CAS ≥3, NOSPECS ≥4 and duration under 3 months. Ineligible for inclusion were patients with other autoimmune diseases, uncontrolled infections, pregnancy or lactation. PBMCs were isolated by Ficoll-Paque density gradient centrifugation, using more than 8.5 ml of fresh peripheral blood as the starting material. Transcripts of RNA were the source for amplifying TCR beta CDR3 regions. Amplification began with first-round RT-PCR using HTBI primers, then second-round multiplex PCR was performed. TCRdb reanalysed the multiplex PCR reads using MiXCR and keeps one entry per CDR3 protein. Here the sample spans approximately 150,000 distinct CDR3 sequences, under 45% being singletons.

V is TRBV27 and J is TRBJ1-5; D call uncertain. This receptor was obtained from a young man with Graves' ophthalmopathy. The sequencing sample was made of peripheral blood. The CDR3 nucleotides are TGTGCCAGCTCCCTCGGATTAAATCAGCCCCAGCATTTT. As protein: CASSLGLNQPQHF.